Following are 14 T cell receptor beta chains from one sample sequenced in a study of long-term antiretroviral therapy in people with HIV. The assay, immunoSEQ v3.0, was run at survey level. Clones were read by immunoSEQ multiplex PCR, and TCRdb kept only the in-frame ones, dropping some. The sample yields 20,000 to 25,000 clones, roughly 78% seen once. The sequencing here drew on unsorted PBMCs, taken 4.1 years after starting antiretroviral therapy. Receptor source: a woman aged 40 to 50 with HIV.

This clone was picked up a small number of times. The chain is built from TRBV7-6 and TRBJ2-7; 8 bases line up with TRBD2. CDR1 SGHVS and CDR2 FNYEAQ come from the germline V gene. Germline trimming cut 5 bases from V and 5 bases from J; bases unmatched to any gene: 11. The CDR3 contains 15 residues. In DNA, the CDR3 is TGTGCCAGCAGCGCGCGGCGGACTAGCTTCCACGAGCAGTACTTC. Encoded protein: CASSARRTSFHEQYF.

The V gene is TRBV5-1, the J gene TRBJ1-4, with TRBD1 as a possible D gene (6 bases). Trimming shortened V by 4 bases and J by 11 bases, and 18 bases separated the two germline ends. Germline values: CDR1 SGHRS, CDR2 YFSETQ. The CDR3 is 14 residues long. CDR3 bases: TGCGCCAGCAGCCCGCAAGGGGGGCGGAGGAAACTGTTTTTT. This codes for CASSPQGGRRKLFF.

The genes are TRBV11-2 and TRBJ1-1, with D hard to call. The length of the CDR3 is 17 residues. Germline V gives CDR1 SGHAT, CDR2 FQNNGV. V lost 0 bases, J lost 9 bases, and 23 bases lay in between. DNA for the CDR3: TGTGCCAGCAGCTTAGAGTATCAGATCCTGCCAACCGTTAAAGCTTTCTTT. Amino acids: CASSLEYQILPTVKAFF.

This clone has just one count. The V gene is TRBV4-2, the J gene TRBJ1-1; D is ambiguous. The CDR3 is 11 amino acids. V was shortened by 4 bases and J by 7 bases, with 7 bases between the two germline ends. The germline gives CDR1 LGHNA, CDR2 YNFKEQ. CDR3 loop: CASSLFDEAFF. The DNA for the CDR3 is TGTGCCAGCAGCCTCTTCGATGAAGCTTTCTTT.

This rearrangement joins TRBV30 to TRBJ1-4, with D perhaps matching TRBD1 (5 bases). The V end lost 5 bases, the J end lost 5 bases, and 12 bases lay between the germline ends. This CDR3 has 13 amino acids. Per germline, CDR1 GTSNPN and CDR2 SVGIG (reference sequence). The CDR3 nucleotides read TGTGCCTGGCTGAAGGGACGAAATGAAAAACTGTTTTTT. Encoded protein: CAWLKGRNEKLFF.

The chain links TRBV2 to TRBJ2-7; tentatively, D is TRBD2 (5 bases). Germline V CDR1 and CDR2: SNHLY, FYNNEI. This CDR3 is built from 14 residues. Trimming removed 6 bases from V and 0 bases from J, with 12 bases in between. CDR3 coding DNA: TGTGCCAGCAGAAGGACTCTGAGCTCCTACGAGCAGTACTTC. Translating gives CASRRTLSSYEQYF. Variable domain in full (rest from reference TRBV2 and TRBJ2-7): EPEVTQTPSHQVTQMGQEVILRCVPISNHLYFYWYRQILGQKVEFLVSFYNNEISEKSEIFDDQFSVERPDGSNFTLKIRSTKLEDSAMYFCASRRTLSSYEQYFGPGTRLTVT.

Concerning this clone: Its ends do not fully match the called genes, so a read error is possible. The chain uses TRBV5-6 and TRBJ2-6; D tentatively reads TRBD1 or TRBD2 (6 bases each). The CDR3 runs 13 residues. The V gene's germline CDR1 is SGHDT and CDR2 YYEEEE. For the CDR3, the DNA is TGTGCCAGCAGGGGTACGGGGGCCAACGTCCCGACTTTC. Amino acids: CASRGTGANVPTF.

This chain uses TRBV7-2 with TRBJ2-7, with 9 bases fitting TRBD1. This CDR3 contains 14 residues. Germline CDR1 and CDR2: SGHTA and FQGNSA. V shed 4 bases and J 6 bases; nucleotides not matched to a gene: 7. DNA for the CDR3: TGTGCCAGCAGCTCCGGGACAGGGCTGTCCGAGCAGTACTTC. It codes for CASSSGTGLSEQYF.

The chain couples TRBV5-1 to TRBJ2-5; D perhaps matches TRBD2 (5 bases). The CDR3 is made up of 14 amino acids. In germline, CDR1 is SGHRS, CDR2 YFSETQ. The V and J ends lost 2 bases and 4 bases respectively, with 12 bases between them. In DNA, the CDR3 is TGCGCCAGCAGCTTAGGCCAAGGGAGAGAGACCCAGTACTTC. This translates into CASSLGQGRETQYF.

The CDR3: CASSDGGPGSYNSPLHF. DNA for the CDR3: TGTGCCAGCAGTGATGGGGGACCGGGGTCCTATAATTCACCCCTCCACTTT. V and J are TRBV6-1 and TRBJ1-6; TRBD1 is a possible D gene (5 bases). The CDR3 sequence is 17 residues long. V lost 3 bases, J lost 1 base, and 13 bases lay in between. CDR1 is MNHNS and CDR2 is SASEGT in the germline V gene.

The rearrangement joins TRBV5-1 to TRBJ2-1, with 9 nucleotides matching TRBD2. Trimming at V came to 5 bases and at J to 4 bases, leaving 10 bases not matched to a gene. Germline V CDR1 and CDR2: SGHRS, YFSETQ. The CDR3 loop spans 16 amino acids. CDR3 protein: CASRPKSGRLYNEQFF. The CDR3 DNA reads TGCGCCAGCAGACCAAAGAGCGGGAGGCTTTACAATGAGCAGTTCTTC.

Regarding this clone: The junction departs from germline at one end; a sequencing error may be responsible. This chain joins TRBV6-5 and TRBJ1-5, with TRBD1 matching 7 bases. This CDR3 comprises 13 residues. Germline V gene data show CDR1 as MNHEY and CDR2 as SVGAGI. CDR3 protein: CTSSYWDRVYQHF. DNA of the CDR3: TGTACCAGCAGTTACTGGGACAGAGTCTACCAGCATTTT.

The chain has TRBV29-1 and TRBJ2-3; 9 positions match TRBD2. This CDR3 is built from 12 residues. The germline gives CDR1 SQVTM, CDR2 ANQGSEA. V lost 3 bases, J lost 5 bases, and 0 bases stayed unmatched. DNA for the CDR3: TGCAGCGTTGAGCGGGGGGGAGATACGCAGTATTTT. As protein: CSVERGGDTQYF.

The genes are TRBV9 and TRBJ1-2, with D possibly matching TRBD1 (5 bases). The CDR3 totals 14 residues. V was cut by 4 bases and J by 4 bases, with 14 bases left in between. The germline V gene encodes CDR1 SGDLS and CDR2 YYNGEE. The DNA for the CDR3 is TGTGCCAGCAGCCCCCCCGGGGGTTCCTATGGCTACACCTTC. Translation gives CASSPPGGSYGYTF.